The 30 T cell receptor beta chains listed next were all sequenced from one sample in a study of T-cell memory formation after mild COVID-19. TCRdb ran MiXCR on the 5' RACE reads and lists one entry per CDR3 protein. The sample has approximately 240,000 distinct CDR3 sequences, about 16% seen once. Source material: PBMCs or a T cell subset sorted from them (not recorded which). The source of these receptors is a man aged 18 to 30 who had mild COVID-19 (a few samples of this study predate the infection). Cell type and time point are not known.

This clonotype was counted a few times. V usage is TRBV12-3 or TRBV12-4 and J usage is TRBJ1-2; D gene unclear. The CDR3 consists of 14 residues. The germline V and J ends were trimmed by 5 bases and 4 bases, with 14 bases remaining between them. The CDR3 here is CASSPGNLGYGYTF. Here the CDR3 DNA reads TGTGCCAGCAGTCCCGGCAACCTTGGCTATGGCTACACCTTC.

V gene TRBV7-2 combines with J gene TRBJ1-1, with a weak D call TRBD1 (5 bases). The CDR3 is 16 amino acids. Germline V gene data show CDR1 as SGHTA and CDR2 as FQGNSA. Between the trimmed V and J ends, which lost 10 bases and 3 bases, there was a span of 24 bases. CDR3 bases: TGTGCCATCACAGGTGGGGAGAGGAGAGGTCACACTGAAGCTTTCTTT. Encoded protein: CAITGGERRGHTEAFF.

The V gene is TRBV6-5, the J gene TRBJ1-1; D is ambiguous. The CDR3 loop spans 15 amino acids. Trimming cost V 0 bases and J 6 bases, with 14 bases left between them. Germline V CDR1 and CDR2: MNHEY, SVGAGI. CDR3 coding DNA: TGTGCCAGCAGTTACTCGCCTTGGACCAACCCTGAAGCTTTCTTT. Translating it yields CASSYSPWTNPEAFF.

This clonotype was counted between two and nine times. The chain recombines TRBV12-3 or TRBV12-4 with TRBJ2-5, with 12 bases matching TRBD2. The trim removed 4 bases at V and 5 bases at J, leaving 8 bases unmatched. The CDR3 sequence is 16 residues long. CDR3 amino acids: CASSSSRLAGVETQYF. DNA of the CDR3: TGTGCCAGCAGTTCGTCTAGACTAGCGGGGGTCGAGACCCAGTACTTC.

J is TRBJ1-4 and V is TRBV6-1; D uncertain. CDR1 is MNHNS and CDR2 is SASEGT in the germline V gene. The CDR3 has 12 amino acids. The V end lost 4 bases, the J end lost 5 bases, and 5 bases lay between the germline ends. The CDR3, as DNA: TGTGCCAGCAGTGGTCAGAATGAAAAACTGTTTTTT. Its translation is CASSGQNEKLFF.

The chain is built from TRBV19 and TRBJ2-1, with a possible D match to TRBD2 (6 bases). V shed 6 bases and J shed 0 bases, with 15 bases lying between them. The germline V gene encodes CDR1 LNHDA and CDR2 SQIVND (reference sequence). This CDR3 is 16 amino acids long. Here the CDR3 reads CASSRGLADSYNEQFF. Here the CDR3 DNA reads TGTGCCAGTAGCCGGGGTTTAGCGGACTCCTACAATGAGCAGTTCTTC.

The sample holds many counts of this clonotype. This chain joins TRBV12-3 or TRBV12-4 and TRBJ1-6; 9 bases match TRBD1. V lost 5 bases and J lost 7; bases outside the gene matches: 6. The CDR3 length is 15 residues. In nucleotides, the CDR3 is TGTGCCAGCAGTCTAGGGACAGGGAGGAATTCACCCCTCCACTTT. Amino acids: CASSLGTGRNSPLHF.

The rearrangement links TRBV11-1 to TRBJ2-2; TRBD1 might be the D (5 bases). The CDR3 has 17 residues. CDR1 and CDR2 from the germline V gene are SGHAT and FQDESV (reference sequence). Trimming removed 5 bases at V and 4 bases at J, with 20 bases between. In DNA form, the CDR3 reads TGTGCCAGCAGCCGAAGGGGATGGGGTCGCGGCACCGGGGAGCTGTTTTTT. Translated, it gives CASSRRGWGRGTGELFF.

This clonotype showed up just a few times. The chain carries TRBV28 and TRBJ1-2, with D uncertain. The germline V gene has CDR1 MDHEN and CDR2 SYDVKM. V shed 1 base and J shed 3 bases, with 6 bases lying between them. The CDR3 spans 13 residues. The CDR3 DNA follows: TGTGCCAGCAGTTTATTGCTCTACTATGGCTACACCTTC. Amino acid sequence: CASSLLLYYGYTF.

There are many counts of this clonotype. The chain has TRBV28 and TRBJ1-6; D is possibly TRBD1 (5 bases). The CDR3 is made up of 13 amino acids. The V and J ends lost 6 bases and 7 bases respectively, with 10 bases between them. Germline V lookup: CDR1 MDHEN, CDR2 SYDVKM. In nucleotides, the CDR3 is TGTGCCAGCAGGAGAGAGGGGAATTCACCCCTCCACTTT. It is translated as CASRREGNSPLHF.

This clonotype came up a few times. The genes are TRBV4-2 and TRBJ2-7; D remains unclear. The V gene's germline CDR1 is LGHNA and CDR2 YNFKEQ. CDR3 length equals 16 residues. V was shortened by 3 bases and J by 2 bases, with 17 bases between the two germline ends. CDR3: CASSQDDTALAYEQYF. Written as DNA, the CDR3 is TGTGCCAGCAGCCAGGATGACACCGCGCTCGCCTACGAGCAGTACTTC.

This chain connects TRBV30 to TRBJ1-1, with TRBD1 as a possible D gene (6 bases). V dropped 5 bases and J dropped 7 bases, with 11 bases sitting between them. CDR3 length equals 11 residues. CDR1 is GTSNPN and CDR2 is SVGIG in the germline V gene (reference sequence). The CDR3 coding sequence is TGTGCCTGGGGTCGGGGACATGAAGCTTTCTTT. It yields the protein CAWGRGHEAFF.

A few counts support this clonotype. The chain couples TRBV28 to TRBJ2-3, with D possibly being TRBD2 (6 bases). With 5 bases removed from V and 1 base from J, the gap between germline ends came to 13 bases. Germline V lookup: CDR1 MDHEN, CDR2 SYDVKM. The CDR3 extends over 15 amino acids. CDR3 nucleotide sequence: TGTGCCAGCAGTCCAGCGGGCGGGGGCACAGATACGCAGTATTTT. Amino acid sequence: CASSPAGGGTDTQYF.

This clonotype has a handful of counts. The chain is built from TRBV11-2 and TRBJ2-1, with TRBD2 matching over 10 bases. Per germline, CDR1 SGHAT and CDR2 FQNNGV. Trimming removed 7 bases from V and 7 bases from J; junction bases left unmatched: 13. The CDR3 is 16 residues long. CDR3 DNA: TGTGCCAGCACCCCGGATAGCGGGGGGCCCTGGAATGAGCAGTTCTTC. It encodes CASTPDSGGPWNEQFF. The full variable domain, its missing parts supplied by reference TRBV11-2 and TRBJ2-1, is EAGVAQSPRYKIIEKRQSVAFWCNPISGHATLYWYQQILGQGPKLLIQFQNNGVVDDSQLPKDRFSAERLKGVDSTLKIQPAKLEDSAVYLCASTPDSGGPWNEQFFGPGTRLTVL.

This clonotype has just a few counts. The chain joins TRBV7-8 to TRBJ2-5; D is ambiguous. There are 13 residues in the CDR3. Deletions cut 3 bases from V and 1 base from J, with 6 bases between. Looked up from germline, CDR1 is SGHVS and CDR2 is FQNEAQ. DNA of the CDR3: TGTGCCAGCAGCTTCTGGGGCCAAGAGACCCAGTACTTC. It codes for CASSFWGQETQYF.

There are a few counts of this clonotype. The chain employs TRBV11-3 and TRBJ2-7; 7 bases match TRBD2. This CDR3 has 15 amino acids. Unmatched junction bases numbered 12, after V lost 5 bases and J lost 5 bases. Germline CDR1 reads SGHNT; CDR2 reads YENEEA. In DNA, the CDR3 is TGTGCCAGCAGCCCAAGCAGCGGGGCCGGAAACGAGCAGTACTTC. Its protein product is CASSPSSGAGNEQYF.

The rearrangement links TRBV29-1 to TRBJ1-1, with D unclear. The length of the CDR3 is 10 residues. V was shortened by 6 bases and J by 8 bases, with 10 bases between the two germline ends. Germline CDR1 reads SQVTM; CDR2 reads ANQGSEA. CDR3 nucleotides: TGCAGCGTCGGTTTCGGGGAAGCTTTCTTT. Its protein is CSVGFGEAFF.

The sample holds a few counts of this clonotype. The chain links TRBV12-3 or TRBV12-4 to TRBJ1-5; D is ambiguous. With 7 bases removed from V and 0 bases from J, the gap between germline ends came to 16 bases. The CDR3 is 16 amino acids. CDR3 loop: CASTVGTGYSNQPQHF. CDR3 DNA sequence: TGTGCCAGCACCGTCGGTACGGGATATAGCAATCAGCCCCAGCATTTT.

This clonotype was counted ten times or more. The V and J genes are TRBV4-3 and TRBJ2-3; the match to TRBD2 covers 9 bases. The CDR3 covers 16 residues. Germline V gives CDR1 LGHNA, CDR2 YSLEER. V was pared by 2 bases and J by 4 bases, with 7 bases of the junction left unmatched. For the CDR3, the DNA is TGCGCCAGCAGCCAAACAGCGGGGGGATGGGCAGATACGCAGTATTTT. Translated, it gives CASSQTAGGWADTQYF.

This clonotype was picked up a small number of times. Written as DNA, the CDR3 is TGTGCCAGCAGTTACGGTTCCGGGGGGGACACCGGGGAGCTGTTTTTT. This gives the protein CASSYGSGGDTGELFF. The V gene is TRBV6-6, the J gene TRBJ2-2; TRBD2 agrees at 8 bases. V lost 2 bases to trimming and J lost 3 bases; unmatched junction nucleotides: 5. The length of the CDR3 is 16 residues. Germline CDR1 MNHNY, CDR2 SVGAGI (reference sequence).

This clonotype was picked up a small number of times. V is TRBV20-1 and J is TRBJ1-1, with no clear D. V lost 1 base, J lost 1 base, and 7 bases lay in between. Per germline, CDR1 DFQATT and CDR2 SNEGSKA (reference sequence). CDR3 length: 13 residues. Here the CDR3 DNA reads TGCAGTGCTAGAGGGTTTCCGAACACTGAAGCTTTCTTT. It specifies CSARGFPNTEAFF.

This clonotype was seen a handful of times. The gene calls are TRBV3-1 and TRBJ2-1; D might be TRBD1 or TRBD2, each matching 5 bases. Germline V gene data show CDR1 as LGHDT and CDR2 as YNNKEL (reference sequence). CDR3 length: 14 residues. V was cut by 1 base and J by 6 bases, with 10 bases left in between. The CDR3 DNA sequence: TGTGCCAGCAGCCAAGTTGTGGGGGTCAATGAGCAGTTCTTC. Its translation is CASSQVVGVNEQFF.

This clonotype was picked up a small number of times. V usage is TRBV6-2 or TRBV6-3 and J usage is TRBJ2-7; TRBD1 matches 10 bases. Looked up from germline, CDR1 is MNHEY and CDR2 is SVGEGT. Trimming at V came to 2 bases and at J to 2 bases, leaving 3 bases not matched to a gene. The CDR3 totals 15 residues. CDR3 protein: CASSYLDRGPYEQYF. The CDR3 region has the DNA TGTGCCAGCAGTTACCTAGACAGGGGGCCCTACGAGCAGTACTTC.

This clonotype was seen at least ten times. The rearrangement uses TRBV7-9 and TRBJ2-1; D might be TRBD1 or TRBD2, each matching 6 bases. This CDR3 has 14 residues. Trimming stripped 5 bases from V and 10 bases from J, with 18 bases between. The germline CDR1 and CDR2 sequences are SEHNR and FQNEAQ (reference sequence). CDR3 DNA: TGTGCCAGCAGCCTGGGTGGGGGGCCTCGCGAGCAGTTCTTC. It codes for CASSLGGGPREQFF.

CDR3 sequence: CASSPHLISYEQYF. The DNA for the CDR3 is TGTGCCAGCAGCCCTCACCTCATATCTTACGAGCAGTACTTC. The chain recombines TRBV6-6 with TRBJ2-7; D not certain. CDR1 is MNHNY, CDR2 SVGAGI, per germline (reference sequence). The germline V and J ends were trimmed by 6 bases and 4 bases, with 16 bases remaining between them. The CDR3 covers 14 residues.

The table lists this clonotype with a few counts. The CDR3 loop is CASSLVATEQFF. DNA for the CDR3: TGTGCCAGCAGCTTAGTGGCGACGGAGCAGTTCTTC. V usage is TRBV7-9 and J usage is TRBJ2-1; D gene ambiguous. Trimming removed 1 base from V and 10 bases from J, with 8 bases in between. This CDR3 comprises 12 residues. Germline CDR1 reads SEHNR; CDR2 reads FQNEAQ (reference sequence).

This chain connects TRBV5-1 to TRBJ1-2; D gene unclear. The germline V gene has CDR1 SGHRS and CDR2 YFSETQ. The CDR3 loop spans 15 amino acids. The germline V and J ends were trimmed by 4 bases and 5 bases, with 18 bases remaining between them. The CDR3 loop reads CASSNDPGDLYGYTF. The CDR3 DNA reads as TGCGCCAGCAGCAACGATCCGGGAGACCTTTATGGCTACACCTTC.

This clonotype has only a few counts. This rearrangement joins TRBV6-6 to TRBJ1-4, with D maybe TRBD1 (6 bases). The CDR3 has 14 amino acids. Germline V gene lookup returns CDR1 MNHNY and CDR2 SVGAGI (reference sequence). V lost 4 bases to trimming and J lost 7 bases, with 13 bases between them. CDR3 DNA sequence: TGTGCCAGCAGTTCCCAGGGAGGGGGTGAAAAACTGTTTTTT. It codes for CASSSQGGGEKLFF.

This chain connects TRBV7-2 to TRBJ2-2, with 8 nucleotides matching TRBD1. The junction had 2 bases not matched to a gene; V was cut back by 4 bases and J by 7 bases. The germline gives CDR1 SGHTA, CDR2 FQGNSA. The CDR3 spans 13 residues. The CDR3 protein is CASSSTGGGELFF. The CDR3 DNA sequence: TGTGCCAGCAGCTCTACAGGGGGCGGGGAGCTGTTTTTT.

This rearrangement joins TRBV14 to TRBJ2-2, with 7 bases matching TRBD1. V was pared by 6 bases and J by 6 bases, with 4 bases of the junction left unmatched. The germline V gene encodes CDR1 SGHDN and CDR2 FVKESK. CDR3 length: 13 amino acids. CDR3 sequence (DNA): TGTGCCAGCAGTTTCACAGGGGCCGGGGAGCTGTTTTTT. This translates into CASSFTGAGELFF.